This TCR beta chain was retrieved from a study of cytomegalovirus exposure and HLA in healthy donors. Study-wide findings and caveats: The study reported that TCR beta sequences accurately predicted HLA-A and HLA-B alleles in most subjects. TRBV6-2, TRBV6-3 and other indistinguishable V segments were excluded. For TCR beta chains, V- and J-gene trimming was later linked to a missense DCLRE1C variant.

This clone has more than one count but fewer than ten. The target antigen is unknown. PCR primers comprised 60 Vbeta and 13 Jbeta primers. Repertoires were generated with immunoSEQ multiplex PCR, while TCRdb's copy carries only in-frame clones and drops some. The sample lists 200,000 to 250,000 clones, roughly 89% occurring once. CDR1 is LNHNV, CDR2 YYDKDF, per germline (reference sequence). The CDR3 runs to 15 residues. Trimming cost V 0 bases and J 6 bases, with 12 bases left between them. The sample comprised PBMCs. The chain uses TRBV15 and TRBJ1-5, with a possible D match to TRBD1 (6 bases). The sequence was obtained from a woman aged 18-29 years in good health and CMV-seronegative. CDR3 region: CATSRDGGGGQPQHF. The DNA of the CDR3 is TGTGCCACCAGCAGAGATGGGGGCGGGGGTCAGCCCCAGCATTTT. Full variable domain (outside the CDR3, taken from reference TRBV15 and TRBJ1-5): DAMVIQNPRYQVTQFGKPVTLSCSQTLNHNVMYWYQQKSSQAPKLLFHYYDKDFNNEADTPDNFQSRRPNTSFCFLDIRSPGLGDTAMYLCATSRDGGGGQPQHFGDGTRLSIL.